This T cell receptor (beta chain) was recorded in a study of blood T cell repertoires in COVID-19. Looking at the study overall: The study drew acute and convalescent COVID-19 samples from the United States, Italy and Spain. T cells, B-cell-depleted T cells, or PBMCs provided the cDNA or gDNA that served as material.

Germline assignment: CDR1 ENHRY and CDR2 SYGVKD. The CDR3 contains 16 residues. Trimming at V came to 7 bases and at J to 1 base, leaving 9 bases not matched to a gene. This clone was seen only once. In the original workflow: Amplification of reference gene primers was used by the study to estimate nucleated cell counts. Sequencing used immunoSEQ multiplex PCR; TCRdb keeps in-frame clones, though not all of them. V and J calls and clone size are given by that table; D and trimming were obtained from the DNA. The data hold 200,000 to 250,000 clones, with roughly 84% observed a single time. The clonotype comes from a woman over 75 with active or convalescent COVID-19. The sequenced sample consisted of peripheral blood. The genes are TRBV10-3 and TRBJ2-3; 9 bases align to TRBD2. The CDR3 region has the DNA TGTGCCATCATGGGTCTACGCGGGGGGGGCACAGATACGCAGTATTTT. Translation: CAIMGLRGGGTDTQYF.